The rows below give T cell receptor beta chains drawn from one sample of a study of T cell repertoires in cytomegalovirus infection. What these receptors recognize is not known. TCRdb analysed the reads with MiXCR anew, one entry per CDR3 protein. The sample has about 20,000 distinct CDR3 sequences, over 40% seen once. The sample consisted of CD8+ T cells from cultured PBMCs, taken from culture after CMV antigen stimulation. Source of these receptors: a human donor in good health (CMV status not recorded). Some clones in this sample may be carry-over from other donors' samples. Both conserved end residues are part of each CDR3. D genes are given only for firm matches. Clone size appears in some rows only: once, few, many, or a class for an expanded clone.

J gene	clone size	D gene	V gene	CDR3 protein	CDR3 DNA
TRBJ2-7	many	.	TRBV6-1	CASSDAVLSYEQYF	TGTGCCAGCAGTGATGCGGTCCTGTCCTACGAGCAGTACTTC
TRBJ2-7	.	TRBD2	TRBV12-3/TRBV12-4	CASSWGVAGAREQYF	TGTGCCAGCAGTTGGGGAGTAGCGGGGGCCAGGGAGCAGTACTTC
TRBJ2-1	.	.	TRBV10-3	CAISESQGPYNEQFF	TGTGCCATCAGTGAGTCACAGGGCCCCTACAATGAGCAGTTCTTC
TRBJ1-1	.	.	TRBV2	CASSREGTGNTEAFF	TGTGCCAGCAGTCGAGAGGGTACAGGAAACACTGAAGCTTTCTTT
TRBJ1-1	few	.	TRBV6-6	CASSYYTANTEAFF	TGTGCCAGCAGTTACTACACGGCCAACACTGAAGCTTTCTTT
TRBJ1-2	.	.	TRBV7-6	CASSETGTYYGYTF	TGTGCCAGCTCCGAGACAGGAACTTACTATGGCTACACCTTC
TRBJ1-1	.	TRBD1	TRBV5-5	CVSSGDRGLLSDTEAFF	TGTGTCAGCAGCGGGGACAGGGGGCTTTTATCGGACACTGAAGCTTTCTTT
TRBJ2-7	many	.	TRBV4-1	CASSQDSRYEQYF	TGCGCCAGCAGCCAAGATAGCAGGTACGAGCAGTACTTC
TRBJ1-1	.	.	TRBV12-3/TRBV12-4	CASSSLGGTEAFF	TGTGCCAGCAGCTCACTAGGGGGCACTGAAGCTTTCTTT
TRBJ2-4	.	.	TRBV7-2	CASSLDGILAKNIQYF	TGTGCCAGCAGCTTAGATGGAATCTTAGCCAAAAACATTCAGTACTTC
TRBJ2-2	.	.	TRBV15	CATSSEGGFTGELFF	TGTGCCACCAGCAGTGAGGGGGGTTTCACCGGGGAGCTGTTTTTT
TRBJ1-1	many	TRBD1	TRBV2	CASSDYQGVDTEAFF	TGTGCCAGCAGTGATTATCAGGGGGTGGACACTGAAGCTTTCTTT
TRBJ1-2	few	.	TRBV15	CATSSGTTGLPNYGYTF	TGTGCCACCAGCAGTGGCACCACAGGGTTGCCTAACTATGGCTACACCTTC
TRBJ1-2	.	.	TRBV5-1	CASSPGDSNYGYTF	TGCGCCAGCAGCCCAGGGGATTCAAACTATGGCTACACCTTC
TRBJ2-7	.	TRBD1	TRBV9	CASSGLGSGQAYEQYF	TGTGCCAGCAGCGGTTTGGGTTCGGGACAGGCCTACGAGCAGTACTTC
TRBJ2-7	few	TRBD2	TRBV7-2	CASSSPSGGPYEQYF	TGTGCCAGCAGCTCCCCTAGCGGGGGGCCCTACGAGCAGTACTTC
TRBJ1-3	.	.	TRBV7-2	CASSPIGTTLASSGNTIYF	TGTGCCAGCAGCCCGATCGGGACTACTTTGGCGAGCTCTGGAAACACCATATATTTT
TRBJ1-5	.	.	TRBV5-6	CASSGGIRNQPQHF	TGTGCCAGCAGCGGGGGGATTCGCAATCAGCCCCAGCATTTT
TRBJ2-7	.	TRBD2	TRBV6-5	CASKASGTSGSGYEQYF	TGTGCCAGCAAAGCGTCGGGAACTAGCGGGAGTGGTTACGAGCAGTACTTC
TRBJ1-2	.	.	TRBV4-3	CASSQGRTSYGYTF	TGCGCCAGCAGCCAAGGGAGGACAAGCTATGGCTACACCTTC
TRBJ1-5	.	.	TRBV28	CASCLGVFSNQPQHF	TGTGCCAGCTGCCTGGGGGTTTTTAGCAATCAGCCCCAGCATTTT
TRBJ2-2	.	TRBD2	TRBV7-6	CASSPGLAGVDLGELFF	TGTGCCAGCAGCCCAGGACTAGCGGGGGTCGACCTCGGGGAGCTGTTTTTT
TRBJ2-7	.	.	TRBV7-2	CASSLDRDSYEQYF	TGTGCCAGCAGCTTAGACAGGGATTCCTACGAGCAGTACTTC
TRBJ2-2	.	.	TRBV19	CASRERGTGELFF	TGTGCCAGTAGGGAAAGGGGAACCGGGGAGCTGTTTTTT
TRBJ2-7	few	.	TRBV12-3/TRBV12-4	CASRRSSYEQYF	TGTGCCAGCAGACGGAGCTCCTACGAGCAGTACTTC
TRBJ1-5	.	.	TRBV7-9	CASSRAGSGNQPQHF	TGTGCCAGCAGCCGCGCAGGGAGCGGCAATCAGCCCCAGCATTTT
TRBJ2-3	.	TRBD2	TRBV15	CTTSGTGGPGDTQYF	TGTACCACCAGCGGGACGGGAGGGCCAGGAGATACGCAGTATTTT
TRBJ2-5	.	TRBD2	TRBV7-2	CASSGGRGGEETQYF	TGTGCCAGCAGTGGCGGGCGGGGGGGAGAGGAGACCCAGTACTTC
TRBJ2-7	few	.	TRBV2	CASSSGLVPYEQYF	TGTGCCAGCAGTTCTGGACTCGTGCCCTACGAGCAGTACTTC
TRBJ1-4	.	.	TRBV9	CASSANEGTINEKLFF	TGTGCCAGCAGCGCCAACGAGGGGACTATCAATGAAAAACTGTTTTTT
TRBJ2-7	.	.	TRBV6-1	CASRPAGAYEQYF	TGTGCCAGCAGACCGGCAGGGGCCTACGAGCAGTACTTC
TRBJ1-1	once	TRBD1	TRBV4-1	CASSQETGGERVAFF	TGCGCCAGCAGCCAAGAGACAGGGGGCGAGAGAGTAGCTTTCTTT
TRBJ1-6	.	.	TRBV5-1	CASSLQGNGSPLHF	TGCGCCAGCAGCTTACAGGGTAATGGTTCACCCCTCCACTTT
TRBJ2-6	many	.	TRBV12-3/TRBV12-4	CASSLSGSGANVLTF	TGTGCCAGCAGTTTAAGTGGATCTGGGGCCAACGTCCTGACTTTC
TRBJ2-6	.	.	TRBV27	CASSLLGANVLTF	TGTGCCAGCAGTTTACTTGGGGCCAACGTCCTGACTTTC
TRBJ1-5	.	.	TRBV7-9	CASSLVAGIGNQPQHF	TGTGCCAGCAGCTTAGTGGCAGGGATTGGCAATCAGCCCCAGCATTTT
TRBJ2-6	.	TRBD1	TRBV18	CASSPFDRARSGANVLTF	TGTGCCAGCTCACCCTTCGACAGGGCTAGGTCTGGGGCCAACGTCCTGACTTTC
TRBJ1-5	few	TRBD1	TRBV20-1	CSARTRDRNQPQHF	TGCAGTGCTAGAACTCGGGACAGAAATCAGCCCCAGCATTTT
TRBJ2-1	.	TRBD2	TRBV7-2	CASSLGTSESSYNEQFF	TGTGCCAGCAGCTTAGGTACTAGCGAGAGCTCCTACAATGAGCAGTTCTTC
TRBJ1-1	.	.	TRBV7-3	CASSFSATSEAFF	TGTGCCAGCAGCTTCTCGGCCACCTCTGAAGCTTTCTTT
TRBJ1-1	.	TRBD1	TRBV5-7	CASSFSSPPPMGQGVSMNTEAFF	TGTGCCAGCAGCTTTTCATCCCCCCCCCCAATGGGACAGGGGGTTTCGATGAACACTGAAGCTTTCTTT
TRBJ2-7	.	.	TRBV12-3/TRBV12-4	CASSFGTSYEQYF	TGTGCCAGCAGTTTTGGCACCTCCTACGAGCAGTACTTC
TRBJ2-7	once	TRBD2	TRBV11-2	CASSFGDYYEQYF	TGTGCCAGCAGCTTCGGGGACTACTACGAGCAGTACTTC